This T cell receptor beta chain originates from a study of T cells in localized non-small cell lung cancer. The data were produced by immunoSEQ multiplex PCR, yet TCRdb's version contains in-frame clones alone and is incomplete. The data hold 4,200 or so clones, with roughly 23% observed a single time. Remarks on this clone: Its target is not known.

Study-wide results and caveats: Maximal T cell clonality occurred in uninvolved adjacent lung, with tumor ranking below it. Longer overall survival was seen with higher T cell density measured in blood. Tumor samples were not multi-region, leaving intratumor heterogeneity unexcluded. Among the top 100 tumor clones, a median around 62 appeared in adjacent lung.

The clonotype comes from a male donor at least 60 years old with stage I lung adenocarcinoma. The sample here was lung tumor tissue, taken before any cancer treatment.

The CDR3 here is CAWSVGAGNNEQFF. The CDR3 DNA sequence: TGTGCCTGGAGTGTCGGGGCAGGGAATAATGAGCAGTTCTTC. J is TRBJ2-1 and V is TRBV30; possibly TRBD1 or TRBD2 for D (5 bases each). This CDR3 has 14 amino acids. CDR1 GTSNPN and CDR2 SVGIG come from the germline V gene (reference sequence). V lost 0 bases and J 7 bases, leaving 13 bases between the germline ends.